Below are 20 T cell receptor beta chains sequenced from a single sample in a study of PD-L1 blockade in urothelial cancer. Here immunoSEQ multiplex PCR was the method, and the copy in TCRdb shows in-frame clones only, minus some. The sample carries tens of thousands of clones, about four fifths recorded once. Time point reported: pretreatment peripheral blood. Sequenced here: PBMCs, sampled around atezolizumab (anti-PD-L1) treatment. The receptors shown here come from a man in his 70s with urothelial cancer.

The CDR3 region has the DNA TGTGCCAGCAGCCCCGGGACAGGGGGCTCTGGCTACACCTTC. This sequence encodes CASSPGTGGSGYTF. The chain carries TRBV2 and TRBJ1-2, with 12 positions matching TRBD1. Germline loops: CDR1 SNHLY, CDR2 FYNNEI. The CDR3 is made up of 14 amino acids. The J segment lost 7 bases and the V segment lost 6 bases, leaving 6 bases of the junction unmatched.

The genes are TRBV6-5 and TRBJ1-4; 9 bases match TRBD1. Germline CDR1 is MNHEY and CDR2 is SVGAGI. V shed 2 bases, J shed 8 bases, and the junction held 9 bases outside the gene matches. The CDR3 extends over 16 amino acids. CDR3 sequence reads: CASSYETGGGREKLFF. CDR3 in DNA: TGTGCCAGCAGTTACGAAACAGGGGGCGGTAGGGAAAAACTGTTTTTT.

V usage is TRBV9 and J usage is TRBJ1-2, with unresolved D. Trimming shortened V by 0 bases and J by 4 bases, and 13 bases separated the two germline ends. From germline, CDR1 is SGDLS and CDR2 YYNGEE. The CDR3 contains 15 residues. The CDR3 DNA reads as TGTGCCAGCAGCGTAGAGGTGGAGGGAGTCTATGGCTACACCTTC. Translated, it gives CASSVEVEGVYGYTF. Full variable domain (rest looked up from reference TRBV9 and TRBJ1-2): DSGVTQTPKHLITATGQRVTLRCSPRSGDLSVYWYQQSLDQGLQFLIQYYNGEERAKGNILERFSAQQFPDLHSELNLSSLELGDSALYFCASSVEVEGVYGYTFGSGTRLTVV.

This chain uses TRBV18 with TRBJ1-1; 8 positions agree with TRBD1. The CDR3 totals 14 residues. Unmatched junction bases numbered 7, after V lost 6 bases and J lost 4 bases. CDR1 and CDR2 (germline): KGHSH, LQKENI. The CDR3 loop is CASSPTGGGTEAFF. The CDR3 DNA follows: TGTGCCAGCTCGCCCACAGGGGGGGGCACTGAAGCTTTCTTT.

The CDR3 region is CASSAGPAGTTGELFF. The CDR3, as DNA: TGTGCCAGCAGCGCGGGCCCAGCGGGAACCACCGGGGAGCTGTTTTTT. The chain links TRBV13 to TRBJ2-2, with 7 bases identical to TRBD2. Trimming cost V 5 bases and J 4 bases; bases outside gene matches: 10. The germline V gene has CDR1 PRHDT and CDR2 FYEKMQ (reference sequence). The CDR3 has 16 residues.

CDR3 coding DNA: TGCGCCAGCAGCTTGGCTAGCGGGAGCTACGAGCAGTACTTC. This gives the protein CASSLASGSYEQYF. J is TRBJ2-7 and V is TRBV5-1; 10 bases fit TRBD2. Germline CDR1 SGHRS, CDR2 YFSETQ. V dropped 0 bases and J dropped 3; count of bases not matched to a gene: 0. This CDR3 region has 14 residues.

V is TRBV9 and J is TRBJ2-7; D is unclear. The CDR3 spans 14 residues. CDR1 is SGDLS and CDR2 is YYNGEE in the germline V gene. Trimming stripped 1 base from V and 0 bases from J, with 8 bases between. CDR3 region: CASSVRLGSYEQYF. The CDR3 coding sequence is TGTGCCAGCAGCGTAAGACTGGGCTCCTACGAGCAGTACTTC.

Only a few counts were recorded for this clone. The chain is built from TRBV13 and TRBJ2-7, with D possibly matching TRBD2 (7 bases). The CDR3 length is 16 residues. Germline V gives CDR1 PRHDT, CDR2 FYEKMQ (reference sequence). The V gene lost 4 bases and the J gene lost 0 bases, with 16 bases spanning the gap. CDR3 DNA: TGTGCCAGCAGCTCGGGGGGCAGCGCAACCTCCTACGAGCAGTACTTC. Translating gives CASSSGGSATSYEQYF.

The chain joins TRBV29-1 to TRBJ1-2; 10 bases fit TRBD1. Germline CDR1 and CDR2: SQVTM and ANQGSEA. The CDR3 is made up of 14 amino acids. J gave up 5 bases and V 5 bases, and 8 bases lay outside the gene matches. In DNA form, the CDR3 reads TGCAGCGTTAATTCCGGGACAGGGGTGTATGGCTACACCTTC. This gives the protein CSVNSGTGVYGYTF.

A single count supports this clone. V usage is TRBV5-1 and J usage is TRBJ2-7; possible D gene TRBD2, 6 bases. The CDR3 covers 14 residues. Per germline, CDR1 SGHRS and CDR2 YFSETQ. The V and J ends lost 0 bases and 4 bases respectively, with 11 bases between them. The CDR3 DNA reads TGCGCCAGCAGCTTGGGGCTAGCGACGTACGAGCAGTACTTC. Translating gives CASSLGLATYEQYF.

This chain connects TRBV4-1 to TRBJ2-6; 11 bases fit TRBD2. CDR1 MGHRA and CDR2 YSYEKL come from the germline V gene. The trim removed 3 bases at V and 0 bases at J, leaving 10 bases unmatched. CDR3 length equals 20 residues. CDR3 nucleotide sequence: TGCGCCAGCAGCCACTCGCCGGGACTAGCGGTATACTCTGGGGCCAACGTCCTGACTTTC. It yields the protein CASSHSPGLAVYSGANVLTF.

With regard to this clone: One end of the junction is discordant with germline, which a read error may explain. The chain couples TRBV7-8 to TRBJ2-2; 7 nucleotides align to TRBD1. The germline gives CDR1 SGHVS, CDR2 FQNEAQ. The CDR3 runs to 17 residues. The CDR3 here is CASSVAGTVANTGELFF. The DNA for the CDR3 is TGTGCCAGCAGCGTAGCCGGGACAGTCGCAAACACCGGGGAGCTGTTTTTT.

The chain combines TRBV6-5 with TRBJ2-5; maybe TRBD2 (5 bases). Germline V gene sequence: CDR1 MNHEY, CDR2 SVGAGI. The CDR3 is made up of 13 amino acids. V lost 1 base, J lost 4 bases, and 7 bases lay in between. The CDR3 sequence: CASSYLAGETQYF. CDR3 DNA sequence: TGTGCCAGCAGTTACTTGGCGGGAGAGACCCAGTACTTC.

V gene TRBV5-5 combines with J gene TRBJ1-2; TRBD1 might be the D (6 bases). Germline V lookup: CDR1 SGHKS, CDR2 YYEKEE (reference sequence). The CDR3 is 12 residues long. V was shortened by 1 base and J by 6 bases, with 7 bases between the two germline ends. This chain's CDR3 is CASSLTGNGYTF. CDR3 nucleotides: TGTGCCAGCAGCTTGACAGGGAATGGCTACACCTTC.

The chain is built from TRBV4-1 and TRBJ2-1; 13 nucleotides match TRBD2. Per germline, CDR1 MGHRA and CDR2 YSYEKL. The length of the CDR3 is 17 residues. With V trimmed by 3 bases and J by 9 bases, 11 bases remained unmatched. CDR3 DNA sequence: TGCGCCAGCAGCCAGGAGCCGACTAGCGGGAGGTCGGGTGAGCAGTTCTTC. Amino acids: CASSQEPTSGRSGEQFF.

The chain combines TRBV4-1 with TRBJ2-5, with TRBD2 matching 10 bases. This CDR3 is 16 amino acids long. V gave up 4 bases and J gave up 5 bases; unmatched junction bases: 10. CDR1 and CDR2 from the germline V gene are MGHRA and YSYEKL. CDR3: CASSPSHQRGGETQYF. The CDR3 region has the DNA TGCGCCAGCAGCCCCTCACACCAGCGGGGGGGGGAGACCCAGTACTTC.

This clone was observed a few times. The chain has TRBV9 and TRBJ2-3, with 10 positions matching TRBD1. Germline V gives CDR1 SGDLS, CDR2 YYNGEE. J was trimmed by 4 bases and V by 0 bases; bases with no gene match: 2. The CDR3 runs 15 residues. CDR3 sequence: CASSVVGQGADTQYF. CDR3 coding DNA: TGTGCCAGCAGCGTAGTCGGACAGGGGGCAGATACGCAGTATTTT.

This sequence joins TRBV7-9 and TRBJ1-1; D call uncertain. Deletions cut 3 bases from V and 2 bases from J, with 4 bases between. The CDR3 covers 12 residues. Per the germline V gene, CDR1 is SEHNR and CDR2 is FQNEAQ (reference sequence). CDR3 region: CASSFSNTEAFF. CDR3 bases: TGTGCCAGCAGCTTCAGTAACACTGAAGCTTTCTTT.

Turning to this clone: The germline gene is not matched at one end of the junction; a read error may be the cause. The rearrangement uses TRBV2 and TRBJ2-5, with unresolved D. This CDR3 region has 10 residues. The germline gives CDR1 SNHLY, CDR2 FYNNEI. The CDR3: CASSEETQYF. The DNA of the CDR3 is TGTGCCAGCAGCGAAGAGACCCAGTACTTC. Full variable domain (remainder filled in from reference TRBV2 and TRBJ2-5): EPEVTQTPSHQVTQMGQEVILRCVPISNHLYFYWYRQILGQKVEFLVSFYNNEISEKSEIFDDQFSVERPDGSNFTLKIRSTKLEDSAMYFCASSEETQYFGPGTRLLVL.

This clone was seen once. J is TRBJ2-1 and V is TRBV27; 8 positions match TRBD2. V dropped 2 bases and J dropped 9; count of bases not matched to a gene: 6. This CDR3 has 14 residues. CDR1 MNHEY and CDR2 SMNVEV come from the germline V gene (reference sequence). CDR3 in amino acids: CASSLPVAGGEQFF. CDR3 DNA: TGTGCCAGCAGTTTACCGGTTGCGGGGGGTGAGCAGTTCTTC.